The present T cell receptor beta chain was sequenced within a study of blood T cells in healthy people across ages (dated by TCRdb to between 2015 and 2017). Describing the broader study: Template switching captured roughly one uniquely barcoded TCR beta cDNA molecule per two T cells in model experiments. To track age-related changes in TCR beta repertoire diversity, the study relied on deep sequencing normalized with unique cDNA molecular identifiers. Donors were grouped into four age groups: young (average roughly 15 years), middle-aged (39), aged (over 55) and long-lived (approximately 81). The study analyzed two additional independent replicas of 1 million unique cDNA reads from the same blood draw for two donors, one aged 18 to 30 and one aged 80 or older.

This clonotype was picked up many times. Its antigen is unknown. Base-call qualities are not available, and no considerably larger clone is one nucleotide away. The roughly 39 donors, aged roughly 6 to 90 years, were systemically healthy Caucasian individuals from Russia. Each donor gave approximately 9.4 milliliters of peripheral blood, drawn into EDTA-treated Vacutainer tubes. PBMCs were isolated by Ficoll-Paque density-gradient centrifugation, with at least 6.5 million obtained per sample. Trizol reagent was used to extract total RNA from PBMCs, with at least 6 micrograms per sample. The percentages of naive CD45RAhigh/CD27high T cells were determined by flow cytometry on a PBMC aliquot from every donor. Beyond this particular receptor, the publication reports: There was a strong correlation between observed TCR beta diversity and the percentage of naive T cells measured by flow cytometry. Because donor CMV infection status was unknown, age-related changes in expanded clonotypes were potentially confounded. Observed TCR beta diversity per million T cells fell roughly linearly with age, and a significant reduction was already apparent by age roughly 40. Estimates of total diversity based on one million sequenced T cells were considered lower bounds and underestimates. Bulk unsorted PBMC profiling prevented conclusive comparison of naive and antigen-experienced compartments. Compared with the aged group, the long-lived group had more naive CD4+ T cells, fewer expanded clones and increased TCR diversity, a pattern suggesting age selection.

Libraries were made using 5' RACE. Sequenced on an Illumina HiSeq 2500. A second PCR of about 6 to 11 cycles was run with a J-beta primer mix and a sample-barcoded 5' primer. A unique molecular identifier was introduced onto each TCR beta cDNA molecule by a template-switch 5' adaptor carrying 12 random nucleotides. At least 2.5 million CDR3-containing paired-end reads were obtained from each sample. The Mint cDNA synthesis kit, primed by a TRBC-specific oligonucleotide, was used to synthesize first-strand cDNA from all RNA. All cDNA was treated with uracil-DNA glycosylase and then went through a first 18-cycle PCR with the universal primers M1SS and BC2_uni_R. Regarding the original processing steps: Normalization of each sample was performed by random selection of 1 million high-quality reads, each carrying a distinct molecular identifier. Reads sharing molecular identifiers were discarded rather than binned into consensus sequences. MiTCR, run with a Q25 quality threshold and the strictest error-elimination algorithm, handled CDR3 identification, clonotype clustering and error correction. A nonparametric unseen species model with Euler transformation was used to estimate a lower bound on total TCR beta diversity. Using fastp trimming at Q25 and MiXCR clonotype assembly, TCRdb reanalyzed the public sequencing data and kept in-frame beta chains. Rows are combined by CDR3 protein, so each entry shows the most common genes and DNA. The V and J calls come from TCRdb's annotation, not from the publication. Counted in this sample were about 780,000 distinct CDR3 sequences; under 30% of them appeared once. The top ten clonotypes cover over 2.5% of the sample.

These data are also associated with another study on T cells of mothers and their children. The second source states: Nine systemically healthy Caucasian individuals, comprising three mothers and their six children, were included as donors. cDNA synthesis used all of the extracted RNA, with around 1.4 ug of RNA in each 15 ul reaction. In the second PCR, sample barcodes and 2-4 random nucleotides were introduced via the M1S primer. Over 10 million TCR beta CDR3 reads came from each mother, compared with some 3 million reads from each child. Thymic selection similarly shapes TCR recombination output in related and unrelated pairs, with minor effect from inherited differences. Normalized repertoire overlap was always found to be slightly, but never significantly, higher in related mother-child pairs than in unrelated mother-child pairs. No persistent microchimeric T cell clones were detected, at a sensitivity of about 100 clones per million clonotypes. In the study, deep NGS was used to compare the TCR beta repertoires of mothers and children, and features distinguishing related mother-child pairs from unrelated individuals were sought. On average, the children were about 10 +/- 4 years old, while the mothers were approximately 41 +/- 4 years old. After adapter ligation was performed with NEBNext reagents, the libraries were sequenced on an Illumina HiSeq 2000 with 100+100 nt paired-end reads. To prevent cross-contamination, the mother and child libraries were prepared one month apart and sequenced in separate runs. Between 500,000 and 2,000,000 distinct TCR beta clonotypes were identified per donor. Naive TCR beta clonotypes were estimated from low-frequency clonotypes matched to each donor's FACS-determined naive share, without sorting.

Sequenced input: blood. The sequence derives from a boy between 10 and 17 years old in good health.

For the CDR3, the sequence is CASNGRTSPQETQYF. The base sequence is TGCGCCAGCAACGGACGGACCAGCCCCCAAGAGACCCAGTACTTC. The rearrangement joined TRBV5-1 to TRBJ2-5; too little of a D gene remains to name it. V loses 6 bases, J loses 1 base, and the germline ends lie 16 bases apart. The CDR3 spans 15 residues, from the cysteine through the phenylalanine. The entry retains the CDR3 DNA only, 45 bases that are in frame from base 1. In the germline V gene, CDR1 corresponds to SGHRS and CDR2 to YFSETQ.